Described below is a single T cell receptor beta chain sequence and its context. The sample belongs to a study of blood T cell repertoires in COVID-19. The table came from immunoSEQ multiplex PCR; TCRdb's copy has only in-frame clones and leaves some out. Of about 48,000 clones detected, 70% to 90% appear once; the ten largest clones hold roughly 2.9%. Looked up from germline, CDR1 is LNHDA and CDR2 is SQIVND (reference sequence). Trimming removed 6 bases at V and 11 bases at J, with 17 bases between. The CDR3 is 13 residues long. The sequenced sample consisted of peripheral blood. This clonotype was sampled from a woman of 80 years or more with acute or convalescent COVID-19. V and J are TRBV19 and TRBJ1-5; D perhaps matches TRBD1 (6 bases). The CDR3 region is CASSDNRDEAQHF. The CDR3 DNA is TGTGCCAGTAGCGACAACAGGGACGAGGCCCAGCATTTT.